These 5 T cell receptor beta chains originate from one sample sequenced in a study of blood T cells in healthy people across ages. Sample-barcoded 5' priming and a J-beta primer mix drove a second PCR of roughly 6 to 12 cycles. TCRdb re-analysed the 5' RACE reads in MiXCR, keeping a single row per CDR3 protein. The repertoire holds about a million distinct CDR3 sequences, with around 54% as singletons. The sequencing sample was made of blood. Source of these receptors: an older woman in good health.

This chain joins TRBV20-1 and TRBJ1-5; D gene unclear. CDR3 length: 15 amino acids. V lost 3 bases and J lost 0, with 12 bases in between. Germline V gene data show CDR1 as DFQATT and CDR2 as SNEGSKA (reference sequence). The CDR3 DNA is TGCAGTGCTAGCTCAGGCCCGTATAGCAATCAGCCCCAGCATTTT. Protein product: CSASSGPYSNQPQHF.

The chain links TRBV3-1 to TRBJ2-5, with D possibly matching TRBD1 (5 bases). The CDR3 runs 15 residues. V shed 4 bases and J shed 7 bases, with 19 bases lying between them. In germline, CDR1 is LGHDT, CDR2 YNNKEL (reference sequence). CDR3 loop: CASSPRLTVKRTQYF. The CDR3 DNA reads TGTGCCAGCAGCCCACGTTTGACAGTCAAGAGGACCCAGTACTTC.

V gene TRBV5-1 combines with J gene TRBJ2-1, with unresolved D. Near its end, the DNA agrees better with TRBJ2-7, so the J call may be wrong. Per the germline V gene, CDR1 is SGHRS and CDR2 is YFSETQ. The CDR3 is 12 residues long. The CDR3 here is CASMEPHNEQYF. For the CDR3, the DNA is TGCGCCAGCATGGAGCCCCACAATGAGCAGTACTTC.

V and J are TRBV27 and TRBJ2-1, with 10 bases fitting TRBD2. The CDR3 contains 16 residues. V lost 8 bases to trimming and J lost 9 bases; unmatched junction nucleotides: 16. Per germline, CDR1 MNHEY and CDR2 SMNVEV (reference sequence). The CDR3 DNA sequence: TGTGCCAGCGCAAAAACTAGGACTAGCGGTTCTAGTGAGCAGTTCTTC. Amino acids: CASAKTRTSGSSEQFF.

There are a few counts of this clonotype. The J gene is TRBJ2-7, the V gene TRBV20-1; 10 positions match TRBD2. The CDR3 runs to 15 residues. After removal of 6 bases from V and 3 bases from J, the junction contained 11 bases not matched to a gene. Germline CDR1 is DFQATT and CDR2 is SNEGSKA (reference sequence). This CDR3 reads CSADPIAGGDYEQYF. As DNA, the CDR3 is TGCAGTGCCGACCCTATAGCGGGAGGAGACTACGAGCAGTACTTC.